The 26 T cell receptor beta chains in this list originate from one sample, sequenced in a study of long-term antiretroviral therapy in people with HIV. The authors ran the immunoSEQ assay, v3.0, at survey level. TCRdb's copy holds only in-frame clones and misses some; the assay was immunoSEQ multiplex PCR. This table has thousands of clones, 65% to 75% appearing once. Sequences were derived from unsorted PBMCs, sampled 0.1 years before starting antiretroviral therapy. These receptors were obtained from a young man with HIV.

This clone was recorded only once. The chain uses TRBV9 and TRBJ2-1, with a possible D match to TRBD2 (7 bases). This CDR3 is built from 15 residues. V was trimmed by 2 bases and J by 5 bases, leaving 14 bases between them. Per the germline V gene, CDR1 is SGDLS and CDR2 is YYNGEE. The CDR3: CASSVWGGLDNEQFF. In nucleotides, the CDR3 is TGTGCCAGCAGCGTTTGGGGGGGGCTCGACAATGAGCAGTTCTTC.

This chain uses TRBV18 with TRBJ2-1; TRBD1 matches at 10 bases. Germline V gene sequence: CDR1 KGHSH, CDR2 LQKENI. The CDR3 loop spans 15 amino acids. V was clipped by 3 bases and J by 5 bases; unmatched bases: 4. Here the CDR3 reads CASSPDRGPNNEQFF. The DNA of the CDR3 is TGTGCCAGCTCACCCGACAGGGGGCCCAACAATGAGCAGTTCTTC.

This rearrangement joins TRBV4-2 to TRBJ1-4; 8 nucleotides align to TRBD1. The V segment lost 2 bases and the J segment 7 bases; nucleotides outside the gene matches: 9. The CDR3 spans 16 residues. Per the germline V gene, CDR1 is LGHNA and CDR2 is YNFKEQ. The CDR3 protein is CASSQPMTGAGEKLFF. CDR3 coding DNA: TGTGCCAGCAGCCAACCCATGACAGGGGCGGGTGAAAAACTGTTTTTT.

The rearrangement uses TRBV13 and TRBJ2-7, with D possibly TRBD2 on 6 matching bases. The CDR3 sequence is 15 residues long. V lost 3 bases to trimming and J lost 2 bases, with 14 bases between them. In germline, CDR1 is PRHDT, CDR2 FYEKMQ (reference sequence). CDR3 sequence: CASSLALEGPYEQYV. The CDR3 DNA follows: TGTGCCAGCAGCTTGGCGCTGGAGGGCCCCTACGAGCAGTACGTC.

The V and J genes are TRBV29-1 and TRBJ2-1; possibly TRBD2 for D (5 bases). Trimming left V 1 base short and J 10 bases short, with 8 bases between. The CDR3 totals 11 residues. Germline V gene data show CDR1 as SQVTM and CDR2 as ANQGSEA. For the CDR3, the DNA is TGCAGCGTTGAAGCCGGGAACGAGCAGTTCTTC. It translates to CSVEAGNEQFF.

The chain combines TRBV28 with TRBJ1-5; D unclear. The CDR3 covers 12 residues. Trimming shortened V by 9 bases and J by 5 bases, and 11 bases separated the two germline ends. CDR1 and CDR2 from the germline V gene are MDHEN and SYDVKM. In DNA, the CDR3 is TGTGCCAGTCATAGCGGGGATCAGCCCCAGCATTTT. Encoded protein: CASHSGDQPQHF.

The CDR3 loop reads CADGGRAVDTEAFF. CDR3 DNA: TGTGCCGACGGGGGGAGGGCAGTCGACACTGAAGCTTTCTTT. This rearrangement joins TRBV21-1 to TRBJ1-1. TRBV21-1 is designated a pseudogene. CDR3 length: 14 residues.

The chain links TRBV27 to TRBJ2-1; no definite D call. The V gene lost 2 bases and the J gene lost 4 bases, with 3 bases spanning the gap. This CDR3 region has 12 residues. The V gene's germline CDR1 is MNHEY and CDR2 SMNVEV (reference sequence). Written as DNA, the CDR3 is TGTGCCAGCAGTTTAGGGTACAATGAGCAGTTCTTC. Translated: CASSLGYNEQFF.

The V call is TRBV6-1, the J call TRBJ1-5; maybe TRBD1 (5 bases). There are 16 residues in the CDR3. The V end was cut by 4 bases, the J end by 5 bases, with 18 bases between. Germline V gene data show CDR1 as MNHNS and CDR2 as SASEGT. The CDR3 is CASSVLSGATDQPQHF. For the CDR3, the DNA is TGTGCCAGCAGTGTTCTATCTGGGGCCACGGATCAGCCCCAGCATTTT.

The CDR3 sequence: CASRERGVYNEQFF. The DNA for the CDR3 is TGTGCCAGCAGGGAAAGGGGGGTATACAATGAGCAGTTCTTC. The J gene is TRBJ2-1, the V gene TRBV2; possibly TRBD1 or TRBD2 for D (6 bases each). Germline-derived CDR1 and CDR2 are SNHLY and FYNNEI. There are 14 residues in the CDR3. V dropped 6 bases and J dropped 4 bases, with 13 bases sitting between them.

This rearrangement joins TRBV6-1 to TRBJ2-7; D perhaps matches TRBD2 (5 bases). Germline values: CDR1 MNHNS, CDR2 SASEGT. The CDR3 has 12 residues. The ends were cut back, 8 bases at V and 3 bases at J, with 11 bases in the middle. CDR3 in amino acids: CASFRGLYEQYF. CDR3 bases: TGTGCCAGCTTTCGCGGGCTCTACGAGCAGTACTTC.

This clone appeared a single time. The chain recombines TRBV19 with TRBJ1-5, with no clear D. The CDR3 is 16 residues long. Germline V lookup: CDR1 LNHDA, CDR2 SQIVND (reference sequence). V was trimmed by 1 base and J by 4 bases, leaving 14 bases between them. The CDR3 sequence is CASSIAPSGLNQPQHF. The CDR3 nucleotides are TGTGCCAGTAGTATAGCACCTTCGGGCTTAAATCAGCCCCAGCATTTT.

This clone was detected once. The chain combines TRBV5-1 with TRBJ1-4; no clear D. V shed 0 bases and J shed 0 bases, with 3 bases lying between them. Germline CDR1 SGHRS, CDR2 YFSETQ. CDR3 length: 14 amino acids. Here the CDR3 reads CASSLAATNEKLFF. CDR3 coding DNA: TGCGCCAGCAGCTTGGCCGCAACTAATGAAAAACTGTTTTTT.

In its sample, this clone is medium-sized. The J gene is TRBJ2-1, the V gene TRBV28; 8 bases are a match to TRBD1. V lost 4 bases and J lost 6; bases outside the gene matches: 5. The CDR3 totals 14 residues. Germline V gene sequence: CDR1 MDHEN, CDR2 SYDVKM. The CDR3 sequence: CASSSLTGGNEQFF. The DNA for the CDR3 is TGTGCCAGCAGTTCTCTAACAGGGGGCAATGAGCAGTTCTTC.

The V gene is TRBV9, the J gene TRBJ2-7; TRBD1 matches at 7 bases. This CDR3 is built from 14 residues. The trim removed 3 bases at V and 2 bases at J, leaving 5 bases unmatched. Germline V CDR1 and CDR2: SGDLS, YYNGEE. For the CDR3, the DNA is TGTGCCAGCAGCGAGGACAGGTTCACCTACGAGCAGTACTTC. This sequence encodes CASSEDRFTYEQYF.

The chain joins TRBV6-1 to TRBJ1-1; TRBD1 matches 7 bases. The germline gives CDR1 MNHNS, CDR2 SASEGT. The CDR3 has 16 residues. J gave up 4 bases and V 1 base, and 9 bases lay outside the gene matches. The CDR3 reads CASSEGLQGVGTEAFF. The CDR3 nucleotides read TGTGCCAGCAGTGAAGGTCTCCAGGGGGTGGGCACTGAAGCTTTCTTT.

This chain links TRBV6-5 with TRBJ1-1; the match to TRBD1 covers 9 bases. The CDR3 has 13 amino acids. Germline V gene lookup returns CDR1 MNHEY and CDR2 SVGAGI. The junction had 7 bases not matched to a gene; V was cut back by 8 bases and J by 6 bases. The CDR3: CASGTGNWAEAFF. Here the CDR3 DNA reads TGTGCCAGCGGGACAGGGAATTGGGCTGAAGCTTTCTTT.

Here the CDR3 reads CASSPTATAPPRDNEQFF. In DNA, the CDR3 is TGCGCCAGCAGCCCTACGGCGACGGCCCCTCCCCGGGACAATGAGCAGTTCTTC. This rearrangement joins TRBV4-1 to TRBJ2-1; unclear D gene. In germline, CDR1 is MGHRA, CDR2 YSYEKL. Trimming took off 4 bases at V and 5 bases at J, with 24 bases between the two ends. This CDR3 has 18 amino acids.

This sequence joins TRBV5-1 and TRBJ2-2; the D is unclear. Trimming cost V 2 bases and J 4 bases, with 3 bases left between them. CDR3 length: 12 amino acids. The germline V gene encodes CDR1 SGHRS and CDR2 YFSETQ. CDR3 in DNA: TGCGCCAGCAGCTTCTCCACCGGGGAGCTGTTTTTT. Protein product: CASSFSTGELFF.

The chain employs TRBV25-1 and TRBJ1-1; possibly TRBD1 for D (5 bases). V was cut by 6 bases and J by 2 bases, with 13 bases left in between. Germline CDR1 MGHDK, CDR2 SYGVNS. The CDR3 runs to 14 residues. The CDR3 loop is CASSPQVLNTEAFF. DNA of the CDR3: TGTGCCAGCAGCCCACAGGTCCTAAACACTGAAGCTTTCTTT.

The DNA of the CDR3 is TGTGCCAGCAGTTCATCCGGGACAGACCTTTTCTACTATGGCTACACCTTC. It translates to CASSSSGTDLFYYGYTF. The chain couples TRBV28 to TRBJ1-2; 7 bases are shared with TRBD1. J was trimmed by 3 bases and V by 4 bases; bases with no gene match: 14. CDR1 and CDR2 (germline): MDHEN, SYDVKM. This CDR3 contains 17 residues.

CDR3 residues: CASSPLSDRIEAFF. The CDR3 DNA reads TGTGCCAGCAGCCCGCTATCGGACAGGATTGAAGCTTTCTTT. This chain joins TRBV5-6 and TRBJ1-1; 7 bases are a match to TRBD1. This CDR3 has 14 residues. The ends lost 4 bases at V and 7 bases at J; junction bases unmatched: 10. The germline CDR1 and CDR2 sequences are SGHDT and YYEEEE.

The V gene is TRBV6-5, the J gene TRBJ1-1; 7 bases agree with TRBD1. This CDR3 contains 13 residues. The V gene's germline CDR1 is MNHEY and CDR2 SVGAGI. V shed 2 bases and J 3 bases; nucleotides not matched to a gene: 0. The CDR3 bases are TGTGCCAGCAGTTACCAGGGGGACACTGAAGCTTTCTTT. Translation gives CASSYQGDTEAFF.

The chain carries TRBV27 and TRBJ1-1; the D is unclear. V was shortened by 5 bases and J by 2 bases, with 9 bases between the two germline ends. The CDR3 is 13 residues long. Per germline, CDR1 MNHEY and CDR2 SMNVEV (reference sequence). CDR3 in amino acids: CASSTRPNTEAFF. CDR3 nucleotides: TGTGCCAGCAGTACACGACCTAACACTGAAGCTTTCTTT.

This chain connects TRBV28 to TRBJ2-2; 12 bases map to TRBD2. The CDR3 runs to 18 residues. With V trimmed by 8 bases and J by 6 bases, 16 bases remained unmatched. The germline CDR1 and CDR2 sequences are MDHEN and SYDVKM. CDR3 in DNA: TGTGCCAGCGGTACGGCTAGCGGGGGGGCCTTGTGGGCCGGGGAGCTGTTTTTT. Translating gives CASGTASGGALWAGELFF.

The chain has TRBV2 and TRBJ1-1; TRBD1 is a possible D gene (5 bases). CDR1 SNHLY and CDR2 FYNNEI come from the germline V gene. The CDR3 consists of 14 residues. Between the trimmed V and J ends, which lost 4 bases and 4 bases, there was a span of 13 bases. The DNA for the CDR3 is TGTGCCAGCAGTGTGTGGGACGGAGGCACTGAAGCTTTCTTT. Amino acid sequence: CASSVWDGGTEAFF.